This T cell receptor (beta chain) appears in the sequencing data of a study of blood T cell repertoires in COVID-19 (dated by TCRdb to the early 2020s). Notes on the research overall: Collaborator samples came from the United States, Italy and Spain and covered acute and convalescent phases of COVID-19. The samples were drawn from two sources: the first 160 participants of the ongoing ImmuneRACE study, and over 950 subjects contributed by 6 global collaborators. Nearly every sample came with metadata listing a de-identified subject ID, COVID-19 status, age in years and sex. Deeply sampled blood TCRbeta repertoires from subjects exposed to, actively infected with, or recovered from COVID-19 were included in the dataset. The prospective study material was composed of cDNA or gDNA derived from T cells, B-cell-depleted T cells, or PBMCs. The repertoires were made available in a free public database intended to serve as a resource for research on the immune response to SARS-CoV-2. Where available, HLA class I and class II types were obtained from metadata supplied by the sample provider rather than from assay-based typing. The full study reports these points: The amount of clinical and demographic metadata varied by source and participant and was provided uncurated.

Whole blood was collected in K2EDTA tubes by collaborating institutions according to the institutions' own protocols. For TCRbeta analysis, collaborators shipped samples in one of three forms: frozen whole blood, isolated PBMCs, or DNA extracted from either of those sample types. Deletion took 4 bases off V and 7 bases off J, with a span of 16 bases between the germline ends. The CDR3 covers 14 residues, taking in both the cysteine and the phenylalanine. Left in the record is the CDR3 DNA by itself, 42 bases read in frame from the first base. The germline V gene supplies CDR1 SGHDT and CDR2 YYEEEE. Remarks on this clone: This receptor's antigen is unknown. The input lacks base qualities; no much larger clone sits a single base away.

The immunoSEQ Assay, a bias-controlled multiplex PCR, was used to amplify TCRbeta CDR3 regions from genomic DNA. The original methods were these. Within the assay, amplification of reference gene primers was used to estimate how many nucleated cells each sample contained. To quantify the absolute abundance of each unique TCRbeta CDR3 rearrangement, sequence reads were collapsed and filtered. For each sample, productive Simpson clonality was calculated as the square root of Simpson's diversity index over productive rearrangements. TCRdb mirrors the immuneACCESS table, restricted to in-frame sequences. Some clones are absent from its copies; in checked studies, under half trace to an unresolved V gene, and the reason for the others is unknown. From that table come the V and J calls and clone size; the DNA was used to work out D and trimming. The sample table shows around 110,000 clones, and about 80% are seen once. The ten largest clones add up to roughly 7.1% of the sample.

The sequence is built from TRBV5-6 and TRBJ2-3; possibly the D gene is TRBD1, per 6 matching bases. Source material: peripheral blood. The source is a man in his 70s with active or convalescent COVID-19. This receptor carries the CDR3 CASSLGTSGHTQYF. The sequenced DNA is TGTGCCAGCAGCCTAGGGACATCTGGCCATACGCAGTATTTT.